This TCR beta chain was captured in a study of graft-versus-host responses after intestinal transplantation. Study information: All recipients were given anti-thymocyte globulin induction, and tacrolimus and steroids were then administered for around three years.

Germline V gene sequence: CDR1 SGHAT, CDR2 FQDESV (reference sequence). V lost 2 bases, J lost 1 base, and 14 bases lay in between. The CDR3 has 16 amino acids. The method was immunoSEQ multiplex PCR; TCRdb's version includes in-frame clones alone and lacks a portion of them. The data contain some 22,000 clones, roughly 41% of them seen just once; the ten biggest clones take up roughly 1.7%. Study results and limitations: GvH clones appeared in recipient marrow, some first in ileum or blood. Early post-transplant falls in HvG clones accompanied the peak levels of circulating GvH clones.

Roughly 200,000 CFSE-labeled responder cells were plated with roughly 200,000 irradiated, violet-dye-labeled stimulator cells. After the reaction, the investigators sorted the proliferating CFSE-low CD3+CD4+ and CD3+CD8+ responders. The clonotype was recovered from a human patient who received an intestinal transplant. The genes are TRBV11-1 and TRBJ1-1; D gene uncertain. The sequences come from alloreactive CD8+ T cells from a mixed lymphocyte reaction culture, collected before intestinal transplant. Regarding subset: CFSE-low proliferating T cells sorted from approximately six-day pre-transplant mixed lymphocyte reaction (GvH or HvG direction). DNA for the CDR3: TGTGCCAGCAGCTTACCTCGGGAAGGGAAGAACACTGAAGCTTTCTTT. It codes for CASSLPREGKNTEAFF.